This T cell receptor beta chain was identified in a study of T cells in Graves' hyperthyroidism and ophthalmopathy. This clonotype was seen at least ten times. The antigen is not known. Fresh peripheral blood, roughly 10 ml, was the source of the PBMCs. Findings and caveats of the study: Most clonotypes that expanded in the thyroid above 0.001 also showed up in blood.

Amplified TCR beta CDR3 regions came from RNA transcripts. In the first-round RT-PCR of the TCR CDR3, the HTBI primer set was used. TCRdb used MiXCR to reprocess the multiplex PCR reads, holding one entry per CDR3 protein. The sample contains around 400,000 distinct CDR3 sequences, nearly 15% of which appear only once. The sequenced sample was blood. The TCR originated in a woman between 55 and 75 years old with Graves' ophthalmopathy.

The CDR3, as DNA: TGTGCCAGCAGCTGGACAGGGAGCACAGATACGCAGTATTTT. Protein product: CASSWTGSTDTQYF. The chain combines TRBV11-3 with TRBJ2-3, with 8 bases that match TRBD1. CDR1 and CDR2 (germline): SGHNT, YENEEA. V lost 4 bases, J lost 0 bases, and 0 bases stayed unmatched. The CDR3 has 14 amino acids.